This T cell receptor (beta chain) derives from a study of T cells after yellow fever vaccination. TCRdb re-called the 5' RACE reads with MiXCR, one entry per CDR3 protein. Found here are about 550,000 distinct CDR3 sequences, over 15% of them singletons; the top ten hold roughly an eighth. The receptor was isolated from a young man who received the YFV17D yellow fever vaccine. The sequenced sample was PBMCs, obtained 15 days after the yellow fever booster vaccination.

CDR3 amino acids: CSVEWVGTVHNEQFF. For the CDR3, the DNA is TGCAGCGTTGAATGGGTGGGGACAGTACACAATGAGCAGTTCTTC. V usage is TRBV29-1 and J usage is TRBJ2-1, with TRBD1 matching 7 bases. Germline CDR1 is SQVTM and CDR2 is ANQGSEA. CDR3 size: 15 residues. V lost 2 bases and J lost 5; bases outside the gene matches: 9.